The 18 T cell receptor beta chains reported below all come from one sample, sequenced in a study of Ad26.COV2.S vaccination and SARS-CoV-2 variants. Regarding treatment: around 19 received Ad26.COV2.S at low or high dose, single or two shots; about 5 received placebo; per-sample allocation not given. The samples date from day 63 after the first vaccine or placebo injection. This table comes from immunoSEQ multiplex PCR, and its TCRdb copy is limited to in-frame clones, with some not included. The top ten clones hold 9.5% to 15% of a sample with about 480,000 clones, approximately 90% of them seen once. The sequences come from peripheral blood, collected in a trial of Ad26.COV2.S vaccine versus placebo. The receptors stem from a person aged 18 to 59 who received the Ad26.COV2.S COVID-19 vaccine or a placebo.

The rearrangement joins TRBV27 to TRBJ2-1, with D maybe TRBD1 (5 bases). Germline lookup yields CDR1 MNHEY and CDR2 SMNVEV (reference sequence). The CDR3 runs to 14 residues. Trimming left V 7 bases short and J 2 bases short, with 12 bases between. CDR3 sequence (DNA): TGTGCCAGCACCCAGCTGGGGCCCTACAATGAGCAGTTCTTC. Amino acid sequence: CASTQLGPYNEQFF.

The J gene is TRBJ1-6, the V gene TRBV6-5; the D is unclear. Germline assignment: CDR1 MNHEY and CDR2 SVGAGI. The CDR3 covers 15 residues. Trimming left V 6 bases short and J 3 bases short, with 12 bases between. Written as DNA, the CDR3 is TGTGCCAGCAGCTCCCCCTCCGGCTATAATTCACCCCTCCACTTT. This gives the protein CASSSPSGYNSPLHF.

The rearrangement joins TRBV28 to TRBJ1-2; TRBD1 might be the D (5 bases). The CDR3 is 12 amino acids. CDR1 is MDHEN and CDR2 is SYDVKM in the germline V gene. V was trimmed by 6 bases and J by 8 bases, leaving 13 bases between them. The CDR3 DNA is TGTGCCAGCAGGGTATCGGGGCTAGGCTACACCTTC. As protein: CASRVSGLGYTF.

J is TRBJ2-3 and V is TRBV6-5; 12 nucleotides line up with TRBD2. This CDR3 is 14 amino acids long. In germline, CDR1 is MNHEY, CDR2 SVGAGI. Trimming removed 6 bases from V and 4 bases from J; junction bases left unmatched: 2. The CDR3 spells CASSLAGGPDTQYF. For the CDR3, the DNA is TGTGCCAGCAGCCTAGCGGGAGGGCCAGATACGCAGTATTTT.

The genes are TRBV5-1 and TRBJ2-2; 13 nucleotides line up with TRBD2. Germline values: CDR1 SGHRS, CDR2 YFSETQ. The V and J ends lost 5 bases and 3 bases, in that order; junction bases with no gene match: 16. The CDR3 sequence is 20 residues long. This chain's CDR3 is CASRRILGLAGALDTGELFF. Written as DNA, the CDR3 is TGCGCCAGCAGAAGAATATTAGGACTAGCGGGAGCTCTTGACACCGGGGAGCTGTTTTTT.

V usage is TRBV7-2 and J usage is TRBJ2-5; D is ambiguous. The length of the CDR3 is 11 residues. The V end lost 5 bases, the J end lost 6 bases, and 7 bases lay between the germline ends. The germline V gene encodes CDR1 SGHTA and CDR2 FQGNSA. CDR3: CASSNGKTQYF. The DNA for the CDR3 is TGTGCCAGCAGCAATGGGAAGACCCAGTACTTC. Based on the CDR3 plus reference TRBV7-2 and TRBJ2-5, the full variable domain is GAGVSQSPSNKVTEKGKDVELRCDPISGHTALYWYRQSLGQGLEFLIYFQGNSAPDKSGLPSDRFSAERTGGSVSTLTIQRTQQEDSAVYLCASSNGKTQYFGPGTRLLVL.

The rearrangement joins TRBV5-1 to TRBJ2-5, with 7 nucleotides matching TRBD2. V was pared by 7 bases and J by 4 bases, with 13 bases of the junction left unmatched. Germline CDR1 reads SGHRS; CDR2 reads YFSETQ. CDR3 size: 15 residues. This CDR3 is CASGQPGLILETQYF. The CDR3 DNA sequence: TGCGCCAGCGGCCAGCCGGGACTAATTTTAGAGACCCAGTACTTC.

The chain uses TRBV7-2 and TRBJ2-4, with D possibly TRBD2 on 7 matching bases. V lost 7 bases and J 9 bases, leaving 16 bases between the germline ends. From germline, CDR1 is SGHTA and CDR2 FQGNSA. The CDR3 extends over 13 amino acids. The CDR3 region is CASTTGGHAIQYF. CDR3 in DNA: TGTGCCAGCACCACGGGGGGCCACGCCATTCAGTACTTC.

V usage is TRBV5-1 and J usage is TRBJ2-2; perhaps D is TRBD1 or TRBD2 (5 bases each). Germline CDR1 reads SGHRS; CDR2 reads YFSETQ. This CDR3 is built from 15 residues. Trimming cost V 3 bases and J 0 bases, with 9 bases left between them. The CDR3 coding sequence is TGCGCCAGCAGCTCGGGGACGGCGAACACCGGGGAGCTGTTTTTT. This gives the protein CASSSGTANTGELFF.

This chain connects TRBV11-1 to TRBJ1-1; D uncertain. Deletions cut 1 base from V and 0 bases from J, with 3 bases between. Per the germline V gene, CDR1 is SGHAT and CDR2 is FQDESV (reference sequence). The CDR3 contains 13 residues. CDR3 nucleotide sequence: TGTGCCAGCAGCTTAGGAATGAACACTGAAGCTTTCTTT. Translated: CASSLGMNTEAFF.

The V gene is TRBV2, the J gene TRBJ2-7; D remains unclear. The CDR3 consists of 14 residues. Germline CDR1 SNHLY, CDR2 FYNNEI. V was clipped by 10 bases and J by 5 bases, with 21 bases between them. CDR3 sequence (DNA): TGTGCCACCTCAGGAGCCCGGCCGAGCCACGAGCAGTACTTC. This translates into CATSGARPSHEQYF.

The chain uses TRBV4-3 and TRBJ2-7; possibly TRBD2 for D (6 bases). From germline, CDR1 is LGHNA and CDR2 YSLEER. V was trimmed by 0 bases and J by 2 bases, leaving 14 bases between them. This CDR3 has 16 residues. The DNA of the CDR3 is TGCGCCAGCAGCCAAGATCGGGGCGGGATGACCTACGAGCAGTACTTC. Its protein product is CASSQDRGGMTYEQYF.

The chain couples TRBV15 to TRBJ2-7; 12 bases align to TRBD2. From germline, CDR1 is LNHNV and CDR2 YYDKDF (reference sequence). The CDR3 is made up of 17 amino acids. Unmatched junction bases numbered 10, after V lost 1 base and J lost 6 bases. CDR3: CATSRGKTSGSSGEQYF. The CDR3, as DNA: TGTGCCACCAGCAGAGGAAAGACTAGCGGGAGTTCTGGCGAGCAGTACTTC.

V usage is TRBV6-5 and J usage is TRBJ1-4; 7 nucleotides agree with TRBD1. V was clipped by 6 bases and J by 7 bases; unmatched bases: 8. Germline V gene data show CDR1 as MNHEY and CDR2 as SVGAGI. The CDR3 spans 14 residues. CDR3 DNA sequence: TGTGCCAGCAGCCTCCGACAGGGTCGTGAAAAACTGTTTTTT. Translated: CASSLRQGREKLFF.

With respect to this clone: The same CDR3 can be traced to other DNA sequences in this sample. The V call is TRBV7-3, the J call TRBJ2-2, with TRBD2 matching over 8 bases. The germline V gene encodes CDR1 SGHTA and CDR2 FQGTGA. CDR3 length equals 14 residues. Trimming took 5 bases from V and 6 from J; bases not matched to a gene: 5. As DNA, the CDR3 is TGTGCCAGCAGCCCCGGACTAGCCGCCGGGGAGCTGTTTTTT. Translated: CASSPGLAAGELFF.

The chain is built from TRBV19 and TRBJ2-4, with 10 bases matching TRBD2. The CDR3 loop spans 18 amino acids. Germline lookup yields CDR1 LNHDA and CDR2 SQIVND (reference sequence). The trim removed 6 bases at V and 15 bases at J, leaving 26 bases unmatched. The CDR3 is CASRSYAFPTSGRLPTYF. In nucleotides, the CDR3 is TGTGCCAGTAGGTCGTATGCGTTCCCGACTAGCGGGCGGCTACCTACGTACTTC.

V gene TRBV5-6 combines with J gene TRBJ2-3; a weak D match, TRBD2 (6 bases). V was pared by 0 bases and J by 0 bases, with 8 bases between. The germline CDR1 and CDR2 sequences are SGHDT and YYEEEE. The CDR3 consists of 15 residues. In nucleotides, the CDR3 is TGTGCCAGCAGCTTGGCCGGGACTAGCACAGATACGCAGTATTTT. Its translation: CASSLAGTSTDTQYF.

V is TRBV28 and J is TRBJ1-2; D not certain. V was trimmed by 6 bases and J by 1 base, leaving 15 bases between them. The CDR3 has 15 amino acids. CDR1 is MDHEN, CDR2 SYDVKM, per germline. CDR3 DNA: TGTGCCAGCAGGGTCGGAATTGGGCTTAACTATGGCTACACCTTC. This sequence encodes CASRVGIGLNYGYTF.